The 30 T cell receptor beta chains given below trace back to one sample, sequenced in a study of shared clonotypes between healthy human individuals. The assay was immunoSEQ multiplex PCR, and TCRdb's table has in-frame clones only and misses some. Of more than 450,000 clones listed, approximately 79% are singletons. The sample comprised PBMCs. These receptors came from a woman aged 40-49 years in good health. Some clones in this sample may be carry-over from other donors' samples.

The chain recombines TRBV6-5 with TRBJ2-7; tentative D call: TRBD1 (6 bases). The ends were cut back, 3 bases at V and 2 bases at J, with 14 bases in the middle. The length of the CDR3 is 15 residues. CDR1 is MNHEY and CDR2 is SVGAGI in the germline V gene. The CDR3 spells CASSYGQFAAYEQYF. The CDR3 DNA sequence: TGTGCCAGCAGTTATGGACAGTTTGCCGCCTACGAGCAGTACTTC.

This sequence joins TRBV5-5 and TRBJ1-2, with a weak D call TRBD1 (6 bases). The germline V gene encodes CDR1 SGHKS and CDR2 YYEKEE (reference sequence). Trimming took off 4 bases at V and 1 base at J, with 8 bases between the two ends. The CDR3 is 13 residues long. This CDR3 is CASSAGVNYGYTF. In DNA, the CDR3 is TGTGCCAGCAGCGCAGGGGTTAACTATGGCTACACCTTC.

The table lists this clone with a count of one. The CDR3 here is CASSNRPTSGSWFF. CDR3 DNA sequence: TGTGCCAGCAGCAACCGCCCAACTAGCGGGAGTTGGTTCTTC. This chain joins TRBV6-5 and TRBJ2-1, with 11 bases that match TRBD2. Germline values: CDR1 MNHEY, CDR2 SVGAGI. V was clipped by 6 bases and J by 15 bases; unmatched bases: 13. The CDR3 covers 14 residues.

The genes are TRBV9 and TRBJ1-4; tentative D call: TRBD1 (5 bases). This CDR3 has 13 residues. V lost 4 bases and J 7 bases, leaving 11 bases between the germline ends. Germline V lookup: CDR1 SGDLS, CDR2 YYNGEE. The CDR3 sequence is CASSSGTFEKLFF. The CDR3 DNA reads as TGTGCCAGCAGCTCAGGGACGTTTGAAAAACTGTTTTTT.

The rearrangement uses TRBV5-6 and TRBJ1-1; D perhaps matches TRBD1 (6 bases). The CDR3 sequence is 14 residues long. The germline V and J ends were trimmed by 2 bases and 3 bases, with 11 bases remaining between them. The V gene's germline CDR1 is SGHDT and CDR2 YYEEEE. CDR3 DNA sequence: TGTGCCAGCAGCTTATACAGGGTGGACACTGAAGCTTTCTTT. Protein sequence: CASSLYRVDTEAFF.

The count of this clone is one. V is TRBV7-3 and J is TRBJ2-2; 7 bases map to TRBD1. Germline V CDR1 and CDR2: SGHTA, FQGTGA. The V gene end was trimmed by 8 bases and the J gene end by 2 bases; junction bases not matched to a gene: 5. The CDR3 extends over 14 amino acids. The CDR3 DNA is TGTGCCAGCCGCCGGGACAGAAACACCGGGGAGCTGTTTTTT. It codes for CASRRDRNTGELFF.

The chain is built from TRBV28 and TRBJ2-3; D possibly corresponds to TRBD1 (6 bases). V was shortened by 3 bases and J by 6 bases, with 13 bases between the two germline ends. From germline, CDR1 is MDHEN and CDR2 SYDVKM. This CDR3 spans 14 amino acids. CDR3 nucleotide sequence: TGTGCCAGCAGTTTCCCCGCCACAGGGGATACGCAGTATTTT. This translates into CASSFPATGDTQYF.

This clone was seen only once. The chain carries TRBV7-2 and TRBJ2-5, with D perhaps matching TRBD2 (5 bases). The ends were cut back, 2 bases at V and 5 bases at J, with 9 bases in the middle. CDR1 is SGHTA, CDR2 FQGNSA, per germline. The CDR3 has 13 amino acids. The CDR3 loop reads CASSLPSRETQYF. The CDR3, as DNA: TGTGCCAGCAGCTTACCTAGCAGGGAGACCCAGTACTTC. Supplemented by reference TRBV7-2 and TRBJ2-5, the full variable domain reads GAGVSQSPSNKVTEKGKDVELRCDPISGHTALYWYRQSLGQGLEFLIYFQGNSAPDKSGLPSDRFSAERTGGSVSTLTIQRTQQEDSAVYLCASSLPSRETQYFGPGTRLLVL.

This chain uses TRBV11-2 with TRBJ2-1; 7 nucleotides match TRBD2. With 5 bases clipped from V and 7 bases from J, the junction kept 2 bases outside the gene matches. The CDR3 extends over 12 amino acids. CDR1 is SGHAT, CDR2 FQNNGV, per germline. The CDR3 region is CASSQRDNEQFF. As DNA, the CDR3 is TGTGCCAGCAGCCAGCGGGATAATGAGCAGTTCTTC.

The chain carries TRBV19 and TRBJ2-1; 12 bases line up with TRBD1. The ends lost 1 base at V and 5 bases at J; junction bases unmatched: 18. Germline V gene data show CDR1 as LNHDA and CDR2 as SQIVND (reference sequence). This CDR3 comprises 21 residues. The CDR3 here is CASSIAPMGQGARSGNNEQFF. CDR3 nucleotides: TGTGCCAGTAGTATAGCCCCTATGGGACAGGGGGCGCGGAGTGGGAACAATGAGCAGTTCTTC.

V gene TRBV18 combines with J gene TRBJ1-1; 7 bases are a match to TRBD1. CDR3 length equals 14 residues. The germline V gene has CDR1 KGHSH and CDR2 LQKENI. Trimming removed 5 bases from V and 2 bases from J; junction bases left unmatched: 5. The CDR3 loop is CASSSDRVNTEAFF. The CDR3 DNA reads TGTGCCAGCTCATCAGACAGGGTAAACACTGAAGCTTTCTTT. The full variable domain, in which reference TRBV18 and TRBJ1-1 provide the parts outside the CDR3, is NAGVMQNPRHLVRRRGQEARLRCSPMKGHSHVYWYRQLPEEGLKFMVYLQKENIIDESGMPKERFSAEFPKEGPSILRIQQVVRGDSAAYFCASSSDRVNTEAFFGQGTRLTVV.

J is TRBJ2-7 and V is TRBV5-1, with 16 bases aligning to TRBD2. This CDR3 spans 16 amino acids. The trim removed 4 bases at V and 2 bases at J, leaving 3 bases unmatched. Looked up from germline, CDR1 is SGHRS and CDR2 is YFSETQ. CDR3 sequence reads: CASSPGLAGGAYEQYF. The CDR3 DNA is TGCGCCAGCAGCCCGGGACTAGCGGGAGGGGCCTACGAGCAGTACTTC. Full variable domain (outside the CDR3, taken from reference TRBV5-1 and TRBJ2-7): KAGVTQTPRYLIKTRGQQVTLSCSPISGHRSVSWYQQTPGQGLQFLFEYFSETQRNKGNFPGRFSGRQFSNSRSEMNVSTLELGDSALYLCASSPGLAGGAYEQYFGPGTRLTVT.

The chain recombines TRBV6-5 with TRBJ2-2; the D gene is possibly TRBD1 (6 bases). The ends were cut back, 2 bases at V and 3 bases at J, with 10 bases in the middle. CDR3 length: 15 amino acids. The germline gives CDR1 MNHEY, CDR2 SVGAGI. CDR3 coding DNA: TGTGCCAGCAGTTACATCCAGGGGTACACCGGGGAGCTGTTTTTT. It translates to CASSYIQGYTGELFF.

The CDR3 nucleotides read TGTGCCAGCAGCCAAGATGTGGGCACTGAAGCTTTCTTT. This translates into CASSQDVGTEAFF. The V gene is TRBV11-2, the J gene TRBJ1-1; no clear D. Germline CDR1 SGHAT, CDR2 FQNNGV. The CDR3 is made up of 13 amino acids. V was trimmed by 5 bases and J by 4 bases, leaving 11 bases between them.

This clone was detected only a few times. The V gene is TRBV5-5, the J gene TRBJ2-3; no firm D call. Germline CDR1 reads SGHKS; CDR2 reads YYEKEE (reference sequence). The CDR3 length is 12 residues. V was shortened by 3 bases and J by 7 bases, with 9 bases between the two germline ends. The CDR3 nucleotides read TGTGCCAGCAGCTCCTCCCCTAATACGCAGTATTTT. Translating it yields CASSSSPNTQYF.

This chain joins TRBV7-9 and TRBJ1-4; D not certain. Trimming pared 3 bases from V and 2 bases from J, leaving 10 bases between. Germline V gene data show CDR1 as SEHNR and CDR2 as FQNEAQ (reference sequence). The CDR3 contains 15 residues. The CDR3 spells CASSLRSETNEKLFF. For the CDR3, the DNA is TGTGCCAGCAGCTTGAGATCGGAGACTAATGAAAAACTGTTTTTT.

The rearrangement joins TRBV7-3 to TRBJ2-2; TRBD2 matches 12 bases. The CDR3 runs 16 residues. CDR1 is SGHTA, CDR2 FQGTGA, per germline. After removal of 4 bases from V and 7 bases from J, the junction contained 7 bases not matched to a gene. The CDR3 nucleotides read TGTGCCAGCAGCTCAGGACTAGCGGGACGGGTCGGGGAGCTGTTTTTT. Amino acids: CASSSGLAGRVGELFF.

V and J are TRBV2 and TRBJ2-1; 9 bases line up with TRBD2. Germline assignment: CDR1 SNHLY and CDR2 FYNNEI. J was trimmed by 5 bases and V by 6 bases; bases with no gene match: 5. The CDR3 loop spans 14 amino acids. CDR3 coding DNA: TGTGCCAGCAGGAGGACTAGCGACCACAATGAGCAGTTCTTC. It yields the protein CASRRTSDHNEQFF.

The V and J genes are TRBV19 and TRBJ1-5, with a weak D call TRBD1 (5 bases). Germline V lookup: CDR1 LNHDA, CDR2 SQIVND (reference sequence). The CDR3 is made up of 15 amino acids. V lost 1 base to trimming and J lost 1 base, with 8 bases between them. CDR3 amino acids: CASSIGGGSNQPQHF. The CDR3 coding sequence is TGTGCCAGTAGTATAGGGGGGGGAAGCAATCAGCCCCAGCATTTT. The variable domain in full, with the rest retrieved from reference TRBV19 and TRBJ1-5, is DGGITQSPKYLFRKEGQNVTLSCEQNLNHDAMYWYRQDPGQGLRLIYYSQIVNDFQKGDIAEGYSVSREKKESFPLTVTSAQKNPTAFYLCASSIGGGSNQPQHFGDGTRLSIL.

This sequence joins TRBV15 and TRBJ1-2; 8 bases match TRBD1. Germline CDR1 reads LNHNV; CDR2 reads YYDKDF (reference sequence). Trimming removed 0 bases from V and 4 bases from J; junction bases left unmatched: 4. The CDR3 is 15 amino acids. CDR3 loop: CATSRDLTGGYGYTF. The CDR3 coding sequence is TGTGCCACCAGCAGAGATCTTACAGGGGGCTATGGCTACACCTTC. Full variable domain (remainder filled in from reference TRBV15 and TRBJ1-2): DAMVIQNPRYQVTQFGKPVTLSCSQTLNHNVMYWYQQKSSQAPKLLFHYYDKDFNNEADTPDNFQSRRPNTSFCFLDIRSPGLGDTAMYLCATSRDLTGGYGYTFGSGTRLTVV.

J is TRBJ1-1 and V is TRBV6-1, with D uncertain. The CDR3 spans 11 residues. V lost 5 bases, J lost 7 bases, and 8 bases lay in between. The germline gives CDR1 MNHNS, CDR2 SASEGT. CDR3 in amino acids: CASSFGREAFF. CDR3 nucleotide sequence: TGTGCCAGCAGTTTCGGACGTGAAGCTTTCTTT.

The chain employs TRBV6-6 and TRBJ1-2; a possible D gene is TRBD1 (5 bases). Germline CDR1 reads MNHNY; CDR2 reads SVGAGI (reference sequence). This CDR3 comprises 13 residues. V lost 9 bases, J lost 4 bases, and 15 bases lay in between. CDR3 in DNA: TGTGCCAGGGGAACTGACAGACCCTATGGCTACACCTTC. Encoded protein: CARGTDRPYGYTF.

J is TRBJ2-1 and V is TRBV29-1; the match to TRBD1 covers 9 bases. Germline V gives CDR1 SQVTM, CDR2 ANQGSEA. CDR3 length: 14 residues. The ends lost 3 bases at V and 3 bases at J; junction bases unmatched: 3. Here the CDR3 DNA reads TGCAGCGTTGATCGGACAGGGGTCTACAATGAGCAGTTCTTC. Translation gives CSVDRTGVYNEQFF.

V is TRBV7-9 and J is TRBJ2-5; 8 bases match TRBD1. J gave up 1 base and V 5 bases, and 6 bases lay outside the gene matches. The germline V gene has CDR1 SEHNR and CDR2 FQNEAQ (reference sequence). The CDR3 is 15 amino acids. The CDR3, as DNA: TGTGCCAGCAGCACCGGACAGGGCGGCCAAGAGACCCAGTACTTC. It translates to CASSTGQGGQETQYF.

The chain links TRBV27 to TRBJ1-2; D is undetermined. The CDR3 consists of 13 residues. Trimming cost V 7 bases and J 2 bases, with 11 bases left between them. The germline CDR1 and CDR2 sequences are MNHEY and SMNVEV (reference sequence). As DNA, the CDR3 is TGTGCCAGCATAGCCCAAGGAAACTATGGCTACACCTTC. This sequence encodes CASIAQGNYGYTF.

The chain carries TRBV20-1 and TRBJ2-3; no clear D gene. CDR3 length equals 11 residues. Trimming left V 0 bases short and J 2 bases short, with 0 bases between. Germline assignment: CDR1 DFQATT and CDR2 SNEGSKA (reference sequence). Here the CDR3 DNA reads TGCAGTGCTAGAGACACAGATACGCAGTATTTT. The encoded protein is CSARDTDTQYF.

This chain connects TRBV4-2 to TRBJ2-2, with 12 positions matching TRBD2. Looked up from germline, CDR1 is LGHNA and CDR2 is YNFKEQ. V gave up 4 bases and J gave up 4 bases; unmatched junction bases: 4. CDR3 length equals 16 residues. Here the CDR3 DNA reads TGTGCCAGCAGCCCCCCTAGCGGGAGGGCCACCGGGGAGCTGTTTTTT. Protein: CASSPPSGRATGELFF.

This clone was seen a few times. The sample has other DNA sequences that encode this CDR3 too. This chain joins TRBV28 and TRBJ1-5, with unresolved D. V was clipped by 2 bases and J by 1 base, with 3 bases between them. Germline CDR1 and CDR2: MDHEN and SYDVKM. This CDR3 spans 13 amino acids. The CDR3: CASSLDSNQPQHF. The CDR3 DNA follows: TGTGCCAGCAGTTTAGACAGCAATCAGCCCCAGCATTTT.

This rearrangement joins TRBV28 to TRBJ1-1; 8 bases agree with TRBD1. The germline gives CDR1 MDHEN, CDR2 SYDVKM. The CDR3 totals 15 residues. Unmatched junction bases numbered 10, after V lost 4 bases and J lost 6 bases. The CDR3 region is CASSYHRGDGAEAFF. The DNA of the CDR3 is TGTGCCAGCAGTTACCACAGGGGGGACGGCGCTGAAGCTTTCTTT.

Here the CDR3 DNA reads TGCGCCAGCAGCAGAGGGGTTTTGTCCTACAATGAGCAGTTCTTC. Protein product: CASSRGVLSYNEQFF. The genes are TRBV5-1 and TRBJ2-1; the D gene could be TRBD1 or TRBD2 (5 bases each). Trimming shortened V by 4 bases and J by 1 base, and 12 bases separated the two germline ends. The CDR3 is 15 amino acids. Germline CDR1 SGHRS, CDR2 YFSETQ.